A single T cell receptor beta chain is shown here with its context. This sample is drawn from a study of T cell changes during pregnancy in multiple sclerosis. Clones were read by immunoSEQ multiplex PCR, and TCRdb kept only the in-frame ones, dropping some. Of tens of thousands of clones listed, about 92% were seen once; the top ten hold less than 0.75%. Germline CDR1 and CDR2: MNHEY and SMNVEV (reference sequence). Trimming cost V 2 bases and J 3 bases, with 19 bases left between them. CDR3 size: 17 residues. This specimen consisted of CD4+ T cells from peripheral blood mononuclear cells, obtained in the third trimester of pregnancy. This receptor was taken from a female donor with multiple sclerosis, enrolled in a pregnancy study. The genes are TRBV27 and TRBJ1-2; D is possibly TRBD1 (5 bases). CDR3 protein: CASSLLRGEGGYYGYTF. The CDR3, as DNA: TGTGCCAGCAGTTTACTCCGAGGGGAGGGCGGCTACTATGGCTACACCTTC.